This entry features one T cell receptor (beta chain) sequence. The data were taken from a study of blood T cell repertoires in COVID-19. At the level of the study: The origin of the acute and convalescent COVID-19 samples was the United States, Italy and Spain. From T cells, B-cell-depleted T cells, or PBMCs came the material, which was cDNA or gDNA.

In the authors' workflow: Reference gene primer amplification yielded estimated nucleated cell counts. The assay was immunoSEQ multiplex PCR, and TCRdb's table has in-frame clones only and misses some. Clone size and V and J calls were adopted from that table, with D and trimming inferred from the DNA. The table records some 69,000 clones, over 80% of them present only once. V shed 6 bases and J 6 bases; nucleotides not matched to a gene: 8. Germline values: CDR1 MNHEY, CDR2 SVGEGT. The CDR3 covers 14 residues. The sample taken for sequencing was peripheral blood. This clonotype originated in a man older than 75 with active or convalescent COVID-19. The chain combines TRBV6-2 or TRBV6-3 with TRBJ2-7, with 10 bases identical to TRBD2. DNA of the CDR3: TGTGCCAGCAGCCAACTAGCGGGAAGGTTCGAGCAGTACTTC. Its translation: CASSQLAGRFEQYF.